Listed below are T cell receptor beta chains from one sample, sequenced in a study of graft-versus-host responses after intestinal transplantation. Antigens of these TCRs are unknown. Clones were read by immunoSEQ multiplex PCR, and TCRdb kept only the in-frame ones, dropping some. Among around 100,000 clones listed, roughly 93% were seen once. The specimen was unstimulated CD8+ T cells sorted from spleen or lymph node cells, collected before intestinal transplant. Source of these receptors: a human donor who received an intestinal transplant. Each CDR3 is given with its conserved first and last residue. The D gene is left open where the match is weak. A clone size is listed for some rows: how often the clone was seen (once, few, many), or a class if it is expanded.

D gene: .
CDR3 length: 13
V gene: TRBV5-8
clone size: .
J gene: TRBJ1-1
CDR3 DNA: TGTGCCAGCAGCTTGTTGGTGGGCACTGAAGCTTTCTTT
CDR3 protein: CASSLLVGTEAFF

D gene: .
CDR3 length: 15
V gene: TRBV7-3
clone size: .
J gene: TRBJ1-2
CDR3 DNA: TGTGCCAGCAGCTTCGAGGGAGGGGACCGGTATGGCTACACCTTC
CDR3 protein: CASSFEGGDRYGYTF

D gene: TRBD1
CDR3 length: 15
V gene: TRBV10-1
clone size: few
J gene: TRBJ2-7
CDR3 DNA: TGCGCCAGCAGTGATCCCGGGACAGGGGTCTACGAGCAGTACTTC
CDR3 protein: CASSDPGTGVYEQYF

D gene: .
CDR3 length: 15
V gene: TRBV13
clone size: .
J gene: TRBJ2-7
CDR3 DNA: TGTGCCAGCAGCTTAGTGGCTAGCGCCGCATACGAGCAGTACTTC
CDR3 protein: CASSLVASAAYEQYF

D gene: TRBD2
CDR3 length: 15
V gene: TRBV27
clone size: .
J gene: TRBJ2-2
CDR3 DNA: TGTGCCAGCAGAATAGCGGGGGGACTTACCGGGGAGCTGTTTTTT
CDR3 protein: CASRIAGGLTGELFF

D gene: .
CDR3 length: 14
V gene: TRBV27
clone size: .
J gene: TRBJ1-3
CDR3 DNA: TGTGCCAGCAGCCTTGGAAGCCCCGGAAACACCATATATTTT
CDR3 protein: CASSLGSPGNTIYF

D gene: TRBD1
CDR3 length: 14
V gene: TRBV27
clone size: once
J gene: TRBJ2-7
CDR3 DNA: TGTGCCAGCAGCCCCCTTGGGACAGGGTTTGAGCAGTACTTC
CDR3 protein: CASSPLGTGFEQYF

D gene: .
CDR3 length: 14
V gene: TRBV21-1
clone size: few
J gene: TRBJ1-2
CDR3 DNA: TGTGCCAGCTACAAGGACGGATCCCCGGGAGGCTACACCTTC
CDR3 protein: CASYKDGSPGGYTF

D gene: .
CDR3 length: 15
V gene: TRBV11-2
clone size: .
J gene: TRBJ2-7
CDR3 DNA: TGTGCCAGCAGCTTGGCTCCCGGGGCCTCCTACGAGCAGTACTTC
CDR3 protein: CASSLAPGASYEQYF

D gene: .
CDR3 length: 14
V gene: TRBV15
clone size: once
J gene: TRBJ1-2
CDR3 DNA: TGTGCCACCAGCAGACAGGGTAGCTCGTATGGCTACACCTTC
CDR3 protein: CATSRQGSSYGYTF

D gene: .
CDR3 length: 11
V gene: TRBV25-1
clone size: once
J gene: TRBJ2-7
CDR3 DNA: TGTGCCACCGCCAGTTGGGGCGAGCAGTACTTC
CDR3 protein: CATASWGEQYF

D gene: .
CDR3 length: 13
V gene: TRBV5-8
clone size: .
J gene: TRBJ1-1
CDR3 DNA: TGTGCCAGTACGGGAGGCGCCGGAACTGAAGCTTTCTTT
CDR3 protein: CASTGGAGTEAFF

D gene: .
CDR3 length: 15
V gene: TRBV4-1
clone size: .
J gene: TRBJ1-1
CDR3 DNA: TGCGCCAGCAGCCAAGAACGACCGGTCTACACTGAAGCTTTCTTT
CDR3 protein: CASSQERPVYTEAFF